The 27 T cell receptor beta chains listed next were all sequenced from one sample in a study of shared clonotypes between healthy human individuals. Measured with immunoSEQ multiplex PCR; TCRdb has only the in-frame clones, and not every one. The sample yields roughly 2.5 million clones, around 94% seen once. The specimen sequenced was naive CD4+ T cells sorted from blood. Subset noted: CD45RA+ positively selected. The receptors come from a man in his late teens or twenties in good health.

V is TRBV4-1 and J is TRBJ1-2, with D perhaps matching TRBD1 (5 bases). Germline V gene lookup returns CDR1 MGHRA and CDR2 YSYEKL. The V end lost 4 bases, the J end lost 2 bases, and 17 bases lay between the germline ends. The CDR3 consists of 16 residues. This CDR3 reads CASSPVGGDSNYGYTF. In DNA, the CDR3 is TGCGCCAGCAGCCCGGTTGGGGGGGACTCGAACTATGGCTACACCTTC.

V usage is TRBV11-3 and J usage is TRBJ2-1; 7 bases map to TRBD1. CDR3 length: 15 amino acids. Germline lookup yields CDR1 SGHNT and CDR2 YENEEA. Trimming at V came to 5 bases and at J to 0 bases, leaving 4 bases not matched to a gene. The CDR3 loop is CASSQGDSSYNEQFF. The CDR3 DNA sequence: TGTGCCAGCAGCCAGGGGGACAGCTCCTACAATGAGCAGTTCTTC. Together with reference TRBV11-3 and TRBJ2-1, the CDR3 gives the full variable domain: EAGVVQSPRYKIIEKKQPVAFWCNPISGHNTLYWYLQNLGQGPELLIRYENEEAVDDSQLPKDRFSAERLKGVDSTLKIQPAELGDSAVYLCASSQGDSSYNEQFFGPGTRLTVL.

This clone was observed once. The chain joins TRBV6-5 to TRBJ1-5; D possibly corresponds to TRBD1 (6 bases). Germline CDR1 reads MNHEY; CDR2 reads SVGAGI. Trimming took 6 bases from V and 8 from J, leaving 17 bases between them. The CDR3 has 14 residues. In DNA, the CDR3 is TGTGCCAGCAGCCCTGCGGGGGGCGGGGAGCCCCAGCATTTT. It encodes CASSPAGGGEPQHF.

The chain recombines TRBV7-9 with TRBJ1-2, with D unresolved. The CDR3 length is 15 residues. Trimming removed 4 bases at V and 2 bases at J, with 14 bases between. The V gene's germline CDR1 is SEHNR and CDR2 FQNEAQ (reference sequence). CDR3 sequence reads: CASSSRLITNYGYTF. CDR3 DNA: TGTGCCAGCAGCTCTAGACTGATCACCAACTATGGCTACACCTTC.

The chain is built from TRBV4-1 and TRBJ1-1, with 8 bases matching TRBD1. In germline, CDR1 is MGHRA, CDR2 YSYEKL. Losses at the gene ends were 1 base for V and 0 bases for J; bases not matched to a gene: 4. This CDR3 has 16 amino acids. The CDR3: CASSQVQGALNTEAFF. The CDR3 DNA is TGCGCCAGCAGCCAAGTCCAGGGGGCTTTGAACACTGAAGCTTTCTTT.

The chain combines TRBV11-3 with TRBJ2-5; no reliable D call. Germline CDR1 and CDR2: SGHNT and YENEEA. The CDR3 runs 13 residues. With 4 bases removed from V and 1 base from J, the gap between germline ends came to 7 bases. The CDR3 sequence: CASSSGGQETQYF. The CDR3, as DNA: TGTGCCAGCAGCTCTGGCGGCCAAGAGACCCAGTACTTC.

The rearrangement uses TRBV7-2 and TRBJ2-5; 12 bases match TRBD2. The CDR3 totals 14 residues. The V and J ends lost 5 bases and 5 bases, in that order; junction bases with no gene match: 3. The germline CDR1 and CDR2 sequences are SGHTA and FQGNSA. This CDR3 reads CASSPGTSGETQYF. In DNA, the CDR3 is TGTGCCAGCAGCCCCGGGACTAGCGGGGAGACCCAGTACTTC.

In the case of this clone: Other DNA sequences from this sample encode an identical CDR3 as well. The genes are TRBV6-1 and TRBJ1-3; 9 bases agree with TRBD1. This CDR3 has 15 residues. The V gene's germline CDR1 is MNHNS and CDR2 SASEGT. V gave up 2 bases and J gave up 2 bases; unmatched junction bases: 1. CDR3 amino acids: CASSETGGTGNTIYF. DNA of the CDR3: TGTGCCAGCAGTGAAACAGGGGGCACTGGAAACACCATATATTTT.

The CDR3 spells CASSTGMATEAFF. CDR3 DNA: TGCGCCAGCAGCACTGGGATGGCCACTGAAGCTTTCTTT. The genes are TRBV5-1 and TRBJ1-1; D gene uncertain. The CDR3 has 13 amino acids. Per germline, CDR1 SGHRS and CDR2 YFSETQ. Trimming removed 4 bases from V and 4 bases from J, with 11 bases in between.

This clone was recorded once. The chain has TRBV23-1 and TRBJ2-3; D is uncertain. TRBV23-1 is given ORF status, its function remaining uncertain. V was pared by 4 bases and J by 0 bases, with 20 bases between. This CDR3 is built from 18 residues. The CDR3 region has the DNA TGCGCCAGCAGTCTCCCCCGTACTGGGCGGCGTAGCACAGATACGCAGTATTTT. Translation: CASSLPRTGRRSTDTQYF.

This clone was observed a single time. The chain has TRBV18 and TRBJ2-7; 7 nucleotides match TRBD1. This CDR3 is 15 amino acids long. CDR1 is KGHSH, CDR2 LQKENI, per germline. The junction had 5 bases not matched to a gene; V was cut back by 0 bases and J by 3 bases. CDR3 residues: CASSPPVRGYYEQYF. CDR3 DNA sequence: TGTGCCAGCTCACCACCGGTCAGGGGGTACTACGAGCAGTACTTC. Full variable domain (missing parts from reference TRBV18 and TRBJ2-7): NAGVMQNPRHLVRRRGQEARLRCSPMKGHSHVYWYRQLPEEGLKFMVYLQKENIIDESGMPKERFSAEFPKEGPSILRIQQVVRGDSAAYFCASSPPVRGYYEQYFGPGTRLTVT.

The J gene is TRBJ1-2, the V gene TRBV29-1, with 7 bases that match TRBD1. Germline V gene lookup returns CDR1 SQVTM and CDR2 ANQGSEA. The CDR3 runs 14 residues. The V and J ends lost 6 bases and 4 bases, in that order; junction bases with no gene match: 11. The CDR3 bases are TGCAGCGTCCGCCCAGGGACAGACCTCTATGGCTACACCTTC. The encoded protein is CSVRPGTDLYGYTF.

This rearrangement joins TRBV6-5 to TRBJ2-7; maybe TRBD1 (5 bases). The V gene's germline CDR1 is MNHEY and CDR2 SVGAGI. The CDR3 length is 15 residues. V dropped 5 bases and J dropped 4 bases, with 18 bases sitting between them. The CDR3 is CASSPDSIRGYEQYF. For the CDR3, the DNA is TGTGCCAGCAGTCCAGACTCAATAAGGGGATACGAGCAGTACTTC.

This clone has only one observation. The chain carries TRBV7-2 and TRBJ2-1; 12 bases align to TRBD2. Per the germline V gene, CDR1 is SGHTA and CDR2 is FQGNSA. The CDR3 sequence is 19 residues long. Germline trimming cut 5 bases from V and 0 bases from J; bases unmatched to any gene: 11. The CDR3 protein is CASSLRLAGAPSSYNEQFF. As DNA, the CDR3 is TGTGCCAGCAGCCTACGACTAGCGGGAGCCCCAAGCTCCTACAATGAGCAGTTCTTC.

This clone was recorded once. CDR3 sequence reads: CASSLSSGTRSRDEQFF. For the CDR3, the DNA is TGTGCCAGCTCACTCAGCTCCGGGACTAGATCTAGGGATGAGCAGTTCTTC. This sequence joins TRBV18 and TRBJ2-1; TRBD2 matches at 8 bases. CDR1 and CDR2 from the germline V gene are KGHSH and LQKENI. This CDR3 contains 17 residues. V gave up 4 bases and J gave up 8 bases; unmatched junction bases: 16.

CDR3 nucleotides: TGTGCCAGCTCACCATACAGTCTCGTGAACACCGGGGAGCTGTTTTTT. Protein: CASSPYSLVNTGELFF. The chain uses TRBV18 and TRBJ2-2; D ambiguous. CDR1 and CDR2 from the germline V gene are KGHSH and LQKENI. The V gene lost 2 bases and the J gene lost 1 base, with 11 bases spanning the gap. The CDR3 spans 16 residues.

This chain links TRBV27 with TRBJ1-1; 7 bases map to TRBD1. The CDR3 is 14 residues long. The V segment lost 2 bases and the J segment 5 bases; nucleotides outside the gene matches: 5. Germline CDR1 reads MNHEY; CDR2 reads SMNVEV (reference sequence). CDR3 nucleotide sequence: TGTGCCAGCAGTTTAGAGACAGGGAGGACTGAAGCTTTCTTT. As protein: CASSLETGRTEAFF.

This clone occurred once. V is TRBV28 and J is TRBJ1-2; D is unclear. V lost 7 bases to trimming and J lost 3 bases, with 21 bases between them. CDR1 MDHEN and CDR2 SYDVKM come from the germline V gene. The CDR3 extends over 16 amino acids. The chain's CDR3 is CASIIGGMGGDYGYTF. CDR3 DNA: TGTGCCAGCATTATAGGAGGAATGGGAGGTGACTATGGCTACACCTTC.

The chain has TRBV11-2 and TRBJ2-5; 8 positions agree with TRBD1. CDR1 is SGHAT, CDR2 FQNNGV, per germline. The length of the CDR3 is 15 residues. V lost 5 bases and J lost 2; bases outside the gene matches: 7. CDR3 coding DNA: TGTGCCAGCAGCCCACAGGGGGGCGGACAAGAGACCCAGTACTTC. Translation gives CASSPQGGGQETQYF.

In the case of this clone: One end of the junction is discordant with germline, which a read error may explain. The V gene is TRBV7-7, the J gene TRBJ2-2; TRBD2 agrees at 12 bases. The CDR3 is made up of 15 amino acids. CDR1 and CDR2 from the germline V gene are SSHAT and FNYEAQ (reference sequence). CDR3 nucleotides: TGTGCTAGCAGTCCCGGGACTAGCGGGACCGGGGAGCTGTTTTTT. Protein sequence: CASSPGTSGTGELFF.

This clone has more than one count but fewer than ten. This chain links TRBV19 with TRBJ1-2; 7 bases align to TRBD1. The CDR3 consists of 13 residues. The V and J ends lost 3 bases and 8 bases, in that order; junction bases with no gene match: 6. CDR1 and CDR2 (germline): LNHDA, SQIVND (reference sequence). The CDR3 protein is CASSIGTDLGYTF. The CDR3 coding sequence is TGTGCCAGTAGTATCGGGACAGACTTGGGCTACACCTTC. The entire variable domain, with the rest obtained from reference TRBV19 and TRBJ1-2, is as follows: DGGITQSPKYLFRKEGQNVTLSCEQNLNHDAMYWYRQDPGQGLRLIYYSQIVNDFQKGDIAEGYSVSREKKESFPLTVTSAQKNPTAFYLCASSIGTDLGYTFGSGTRLTVV.

The rearrangement uses TRBV4-1 and TRBJ1-5; no clear D gene. Trimming shortened V by 0 bases and J by 4 bases, and 7 bases separated the two germline ends. There are 14 residues in the CDR3. Germline CDR1 reads MGHRA; CDR2 reads YSYEKL. The CDR3 region has the DNA TGCGCCAGCAGCCAAGAAGAAAGGAATCAGCCCCAGCATTTT. Translation: CASSQEERNQPQHF.

This clone came up once. The CDR3 DNA sequence: TGTGCCAGCTCACCCGGAGAATACGAGCAGTACTTC. Protein sequence: CASSPGEYEQYF. J is TRBJ2-7 and V is TRBV18; D uncertain. CDR1 and CDR2 from the germline V gene are KGHSH and LQKENI. CDR3 size: 12 residues. The V and J ends lost 3 bases and 4 bases respectively, with 7 bases between them.

The V gene is TRBV30, the J gene TRBJ2-2, with D tentatively TRBD1 (6 bases). CDR1 and CDR2 (germline): GTSNPN, SVGIG (reference sequence). Trimming shortened V by 8 bases and J by 7 bases, and 20 bases separated the two germline ends. The CDR3 extends over 14 amino acids. The CDR3 sequence: CARRTGTLSGELFF. The DNA of the CDR3 is TGTGCCAGAAGAACCGGGACACTAAGCGGGGAGCTGTTTTTT.

This clone came up once. The gene calls are TRBV9 and TRBJ1-6; no definite D call. The length of the CDR3 is 15 residues. CDR1 is SGDLS and CDR2 is YYNGEE in the germline V gene. Trimming cost V 3 bases and J 6 bases, with 13 bases left between them. CDR3 amino acids: CASSALGEPNSPLHF. In nucleotides, the CDR3 is TGTGCCAGCAGCGCCCTCGGAGAGCCTAATTCACCCCTCCACTTT. The whole variable domain, filled in from reference TRBV9 and TRBJ1-6, reads DSGVTQTPKHLITATGQRVTLRCSPRSGDLSVYWYQQSLDQGLQFLIQYYNGEERAKGNILERFSAQQFPDLHSELNLSSLELGDSALYFCASSALGEPNSPLHFGNGTRLTVT.

On this clone: The DNA is omitted, as the CDR3 cannot be located on it reliably, and the CDR3 follows TCRdb's listing. This rearrangement joins TRBV18 to TRBJ2-2. Germline assignment: CDR1 KGHSH and CDR2 LQKENI. The CDR3 numbers 15 amino acids, ends counted. The CDR3 spells CASSLSGPNTGELFF.

The chain joins TRBV6-5 to TRBJ2-1; 15 bases are a match to TRBD2. Germline V gives CDR1 MNHEY, CDR2 SVGAGI. The junction had 4 bases not matched to a gene; V was cut back by 4 bases and J by 9 bases. CDR3 length: 15 amino acids. The CDR3 is CASSFGLAGGGEQFF. CDR3 in DNA: TGTGCCAGCAGTTTCGGACTAGCGGGGGGGGGTGAGCAGTTCTTC.